This T cell receptor (beta chain) derives from a study of blood T cell repertoires in COVID-19. Looking at the study overall: Acute and convalescent COVID-19 specimens originated in the United States, Italy and Spain. PBMCs, B-cell-depleted T cells, or T cells provided the cDNA or gDNA that made up the material.

In the source study's methods: Researchers report that nucleated cell counts were estimated from reference gene primer amplification. The protocol was immunoSEQ multiplex PCR, while the TCRdb copy is restricted to in-frame clones and leaves out a portion. V and J calls and clone size are those listed in that table; D and trimming were worked out from the DNA. This sample has roughly 110,000 clones; roughly 90% occur once, and the top ten carry approximately 4.9%. The TCR was taken from a man aged 35 to 55 with active or convalescent COVID-19. Sequenced input: peripheral blood.

In DNA form, the CDR3 reads TGCGCCAGCAGTCTTAGCGGGAGCACCGCCGGGGAGCTGTTTTTT. As protein: CASSLSGSTAGELFF. V and J are TRBV5-1 and TRBJ2-2; 9 positions agree with TRBD2. V dropped 5 bases and J dropped 6; count of bases not matched to a gene: 8. Germline V gene lookup returns CDR1 SGHRS and CDR2 YFSETQ. The CDR3 runs 15 residues.